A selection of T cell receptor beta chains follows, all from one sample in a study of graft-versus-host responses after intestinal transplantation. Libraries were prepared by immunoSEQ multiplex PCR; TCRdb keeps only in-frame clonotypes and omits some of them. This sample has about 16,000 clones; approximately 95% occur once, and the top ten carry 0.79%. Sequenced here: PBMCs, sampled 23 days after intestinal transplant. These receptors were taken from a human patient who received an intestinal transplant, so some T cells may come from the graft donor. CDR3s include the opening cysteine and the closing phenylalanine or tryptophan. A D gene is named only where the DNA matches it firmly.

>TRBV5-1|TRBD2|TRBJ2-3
TGCGCCAGCAGCTTGGCGGGGCTAGCGGGAGAAGATACGCAGTATTTT
CASSLAGLAGEDTQYF
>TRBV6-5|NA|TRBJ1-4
TGTGCCAGCAGTTACGCAGGCGGTGGATGGTTTTTT
CASSYAGGGWFF
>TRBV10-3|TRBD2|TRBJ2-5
TGTGCCATCAGCCAACTAGCGGGAGGGGGAGAGACCCAGTACTTC
CAISQLAGGGETQYF
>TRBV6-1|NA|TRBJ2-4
TGTGCCAGCACTATGGATCTAGCCAAAAACATTCAGTACTTC
CASTMDLAKNIQYF
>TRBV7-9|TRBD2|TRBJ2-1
TGTGCCAGCAGCTTGGGGGGGTTCGGCTACAATGAGCAGTTCTTC
CASSLGGFGYNEQFF
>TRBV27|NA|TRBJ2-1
TGTGCCACCAAGGCATCGCCCGACTCCTCCTACAATGAGCAGTTCTTC
CATKASPDSSYNEQFF
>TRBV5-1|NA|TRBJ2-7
TGCGCCAGCAGCTTTCCGGGTTCCTCCTACGAGCAGTACTTC
CASSFPGSSYEQYF
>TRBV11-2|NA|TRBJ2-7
TGTGCCAGCAGCTTAGAAAGGGTCAACGAGCAGTACTTC
CASSLERVNEQYF
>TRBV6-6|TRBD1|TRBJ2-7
TGTGCCAGCAGACTGACAGGGGACGAGCAGTACTTC
CASRLTGDEQYF
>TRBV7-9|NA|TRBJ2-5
TGTGCCAGCAGCTTAGTCGGCGGGGGCAGAGAGACCCAGTACTTC
CASSLVGGGRETQYF
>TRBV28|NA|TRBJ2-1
TGTGCCAGCAGTTTCGAAGGAACGAATGAGCAGTTCTTC
CASSFEGTNEQFF
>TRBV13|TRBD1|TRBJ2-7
TGTGCCAGCAGCGCTTCCGGGACAGGTGGCTCCTACGAGCAGTACTTC
CASSASGTGGSYEQYF
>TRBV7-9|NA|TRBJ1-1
TGTGCCAGCAGCTTGGGGGAGAACACTGAAGCTTTCTTT
CASSLGENTEAFF
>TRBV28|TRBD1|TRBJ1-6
TGTGCCAGCAGTTTAAAACGGGAGGACAGGGCCTATAATTCACCCCTCCACTTT
CASSLKREDRAYNSPLHF
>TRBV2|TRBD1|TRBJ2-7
TGTGCCAGTCTTGGGTGGGACAGGATCGACGAGCAGTACTTC
CASLGWDRIDEQYF
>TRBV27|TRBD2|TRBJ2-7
TGTGCCAGCAGGACTAGCGGGTTTACCTACGAGCAGTACTTC
CASRTSGFTYEQYF